A selection of T cell receptor beta chains follows, all from one sample in a study of T cell repertoires in cytomegalovirus infection. TCRdb reanalysed the reads using MiXCR and keeps one entry per CDR3 protein. The table has roughly 340,000 distinct CDR3 sequences, just under 30% seen once. No antigens are known for them. The sample was cultured PBMCs, taken from culture after CMV antigen stimulation. Receptors were obtained from a human donor in good health (CMV status not recorded). Some clones in this sample may be carry-over from other donors' samples. The CDR3 runs from the conserved cysteine through the conserved F or W. The order of the fields is CDR3 length, J gene, V gene, CDR3 protein.

15 TRBJ2-1 TRBV9 CASSERTSGGVEQFF
15 TRBJ1-2 TRBV6-5 CASSSPGFGNFGYTF
12 TRBJ2-7 TRBV29-1 CSVKAERDEQYF
11 TRBJ2-4 TRBV24-1 CATSTGNIQYF
16 TRBJ2-7 TRBV27 CASKDLLAGGPYEQYF
15 TRBJ1-2 TRBV7-8 CASSLNTQRDRSLAF
14 TRBJ1-2 TRBV6-8 CASQSRGRLLGYTF
15 TRBJ2-1 TRBV20-1 CSARSLISSYNEQFF
13 TRBJ2-5 TRBV10-3 CAISATAQETQYF
15 TRBJ2-5 TRBV7-9 CASSFFGGDQETQYF